The sequence of this T cell receptor (beta chain) was determined in a study of persistence of HIV-infected CD4 T cells (dated by TCRdb to 2019 to 2021). Turning to the overall study: The study isolated CMV- and HIV-1 Gag-responding CD4+ T cells from ART-treated individuals to examine antigen-driven clonal expansion of HIV-1-infected cells. The clonality of all cells in each sorted population was measured by TCRbeta sequencing, and the clonality of infected cells was measured by proviral sequencing. Cross-participant TCR cluster analysis included roughly 8 participants for CMV and more than five participants for Gag. The median time the participants had spent on suppressive ART was 8 years. Peripheral blood samples of up to 180 mL were taken at multiple time points, with the exception of a couple of participants who underwent leukapheresis at a single time point.

Broad study findings and their caveats: Degenerate expanded CDR3beta sequences were enriched in antigen-responding cells, suggesting convergent selection of CD4+ responses to CMV and Gag. Significantly lower TCRbeta richness was observed in CMV- and Gag-responding cells than in anti-CD3/anti-CD28-responding cells, and higher oligoclonality was observed in CMV-responding cells than in CD3/CD28-stimulated and Gag-responding cells. A correlation was observed between TCR oligoclonality and proviral oligoclonality within the same sorted populations. Restriction of bulk TCR analyses to the rare CMV-responding cells that actually carried HIV-1 proviruses was not possible. Only a small number of individuals took part in the study, and the range of antigens tested was limited.

The sample's treatment or condition, from its label and the paper: suppressive antiretroviral therapy. Lysates of CMV-infected fibroblasts were used at about 10 ug/mL for cell stimulation. Nonresponding CD40L-negative CD69-negative CD45RO-high memory CD4+ T cells were sorted as memory populations depleted of antigen-responding cells. Participants were HIV-1-infected adults who started suppressive ART during chronic infection. Plasma HIV-1 RNA had been undetectable (below 50 copies/mL) in participants for at least 4 years. To be included, participants needed a CD4+ T cell count above 400 cells/uL and a positive CMV serology. Before stimulation, PBMCs were isolated using density centrifugation and depleted of CD8+ T cells. For approximately 19 hours, the CD8-depleted PBMCs were stimulated with anti-CD28/CD49d costimulation, a CD40-blocking antibody, and enfuvirtide to prevent new infections. Cell sorting was done on a Beckman Coulter MoFlo Legacy or XDP sorter, and dead cells were excluded with propidium iodide. Genomic DNA was extracted with the QIAamp DNA Mini Kit for samples above one million cells, otherwise with the Quick-DNA Microprep Kit.

TCRbeta repertoires were sequenced from genomic DNA with the immunoSEQ hsTCRB assay version 4 in survey mode. For TCRbeta sequencing, genomic DNA was diluted to about 9.7 ng/uL, and up to roughly 1 ug was used per sample. Per the authors' processing: Analysis of the TCRbeta data was done in ImmunoSeq Analyzer 3.0, and diversity was computed on productive nucleotide rearrangements. Lower-bound TCR diversity was estimated with the improved Chao index, and clonality with the Gini coefficient using the Immunarch R package. Nucleotide rearrangements that differed but encoded the same CDR3beta amino acid sequence were counted as separate clonotypes. TCRbeta sequences significantly enriched in antigen-responding cells relative to anti-CD3/anti-CD28-activated cells were identified by differential abundance analysis. GLIPH2 clustered TCRs by predicted peptide-MHC specificity, both within individual participants and across merged participant data sets. Here the immuneACCESS table is served through TCRdb, limited to in-frame sequences with V and J called. Missing clones are a known gap in these copies; in checked studies unresolved V genes cover under half, and the rest lacks a known reason. V and J calls and clone size are as listed in that table; D and trimming were resolved from the DNA. This sample gives 25,000 to 30,000 clones in total; roughly 75% of them show up just once. The top ten clonotypes cover over 0.8% of the sample.

The CDR3 runs 14 amino acids, cysteine and phenylalanine included. Only the CDR3 region is kept as DNA, spanning 42 bases read in frame from base 1. V gives up 4 bases and J gives up 9 bases, and the segment between their germline ends measures 20 bases. The germline V gene provides CDR1 SGHRS and CDR2 YFSETQ. A word on this clone: What antigen it recognizes has not been identified. Per-base quality was not reported, and no clone a single base away is much larger than it.

The input for sequencing was CD4+ T cells sorted from PBMCs after approximately 19-hour stimulation, taken from a patient who received antiretroviral therapy. In the paper's terms, the cell subset or site label means: CD40L-CD69- CD45RO-high memory CD4 T cells not responding to CMV lysate. The TCR was taken from an adult woman with HIV who was CMV-seropositive. Recombination linked TRBV5-1 to TRBJ2-7; TRBD2 might be the D gene, on 6 matching bases. The DNA sequence follows: TGCGCCAGCAGCGTGGAGGGAGGACCAAGCGCGCAGTACTTC. The resulting protein is CASSVEGGPSAQYF.